The 19 T cell receptor beta chains below all came from one sample that was sequenced in a study of blood T cell repertoires in COVID-19. Sequencing was performed with immunoSEQ multiplex PCR; in TCRdb, only in-frame clones are kept and a portion is missing. The sample yields more than 85,000 clones, 80% to 90% seen once. Input material: PBMCs or T cells enriched from blood (not recorded which). The receptors shown here come from a woman in her 50s who had recovered from COVID-19.

V gene TRBV5-5 combines with J gene TRBJ2-5; 9 bases align to TRBD2. Germline-derived CDR1 and CDR2 are SGHKS and YYEKEE (reference sequence). CDR3 length: 15 amino acids. J was trimmed by 5 bases and V by 4 bases; bases with no gene match: 9. CDR3 bases: TGTGCCAGCAGCCCAAGGACTAGCGATTGGGAGACCCAGTACTTC. This translates into CASSPRTSDWETQYF.

This sequence joins TRBV5-1 and TRBJ1-2; D ambiguous. Germline V gene sequence: CDR1 SGHRS, CDR2 YFSETQ. The V gene lost 0 bases and the J gene lost 2 bases, with 8 bases spanning the gap. The CDR3 contains 14 residues. CDR3 nucleotides: TGCGCCAGCAGCTTGGCCGGGTGGAACTATGGCTACACCTTC. Translation gives CASSLAGWNYGYTF.

This chain uses TRBV19 with TRBJ2-5; D call uncertain. Trimming pared 0 bases from V and 10 bases from J, leaving 12 bases between. The CDR3 spans 13 residues. Germline V lookup: CDR1 LNHDA, CDR2 SQIVND (reference sequence). The CDR3 bases are TGTGCCAGTAGTATAGACTCCAAGAGAGGCCAGTACTTC. Translation: CASSIDSKRGQYF.

The chain carries TRBV5-1 and TRBJ1-4; 7 bases map to TRBD1. Germline CDR1 and CDR2: SGHRS and YFSETQ. CDR3 length: 15 amino acids. Trimming cost V 4 bases and J 0 bases; bases outside gene matches: 3. The CDR3 here is CASSITGATNEKLFF. The CDR3 region has the DNA TGCGCCAGCAGCATAACAGGGGCAACTAATGAAAAACTGTTTTTT.

This rearrangement joins TRBV6-5 to TRBJ2-1; a possible D gene is TRBD2 (6 bases). With 4 bases removed from V and 4 bases from J, the gap between germline ends came to 11 bases. Germline V gene lookup returns CDR1 MNHEY and CDR2 SVGAGI. The CDR3 covers 14 residues. CDR3 nucleotides: TGTGCCAGCAGTTCCCCGGGACTTTACAATGAGCAGTTCTTC. This gives the protein CASSSPGLYNEQFF.

This chain joins TRBV2 and TRBJ2-3; 8 nucleotides line up with TRBD1. Germline V CDR1 and CDR2: SNHLY, FYNNEI. Germline trimming cut 7 bases from V and 5 bases from J; bases unmatched to any gene: 8. The CDR3 covers 14 residues. CDR3 sequence (DNA): TGTGCCAGCAACAGACCGACAGGGGTAGATACGCAGTATTTT. As protein: CASNRPTGVDTQYF. Using reference TRBV2 and TRBJ2-3 for the parts outside the CDR3, the full variable domain is EPEVTQTPSHQVTQMGQEVILRCVPISNHLYFYWYRQILGQKVEFLVSFYNNEISEKSEIFDDQFSVERPDGSNFTLKIRSTKLEDSAMYFCASNRPTGVDTQYFGPGTRLTVL.

In DNA form, the CDR3 reads TGTGCCAGCAGTGAAGTGTCCAAATCAGAGACCCAGTACTTC. Translation gives CASSEVSKSETQYF. V and J are TRBV6-1 and TRBJ2-5; D ambiguous. The CDR3 loop spans 14 amino acids. Germline CDR1 and CDR2: MNHNS and SASEGT. The V end was cut by 1 base, the J end by 4 bases, with 10 bases between.

The CDR3 bases are TGTGCCAGCAGTGGAACAGGGATCGCTGAAGCTTTCTTT. It translates to CASSGTGIAEAFF. This chain links TRBV2 with TRBJ1-1, with a possible D match to TRBD1 (6 bases). The CDR3 consists of 13 residues. Germline lookup yields CDR1 SNHLY and CDR2 FYNNEI. V was cut by 4 bases and J by 6 bases, with 12 bases left in between.

This clone was counted a few times. This sequence joins TRBV7-8 and TRBJ1-2, with D unclear. V lost 5 bases and J 1 base, leaving 11 bases between the germline ends. Germline values: CDR1 SGHVS, CDR2 FQNEAQ. The CDR3 loop spans 14 amino acids. The CDR3 bases are TGTGCCAGCAGCCCCGGGATCGATAACTATGGCTACACCTTC. Translation gives CASSPGIDNYGYTF. Together with reference TRBV7-8 and TRBJ1-2, the CDR3 gives the full variable domain: GAGVSQSPRYKVAKRGQDVALRCDPISGHVSLFWYQQALGQGPEFLTYFQNEAQLDKSGLPSDRFFAERPEGSVSTLKIQRTQQEDSAVYLCASSPGIDNYGYTFGSGTRLTVV.

CDR3 sequence: CASRRQAYSYEQYF. CDR3 bases: TGTGCCAGCAGACGACAGGCTTACTCCTACGAGCAGTACTTC. This chain links TRBV28 with TRBJ2-7; D is possibly TRBD1 (6 bases). The CDR3 is 14 residues long. Trimming pared 6 bases from V and 0 bases from J, leaving 12 bases between. Germline V CDR1 and CDR2: MDHEN, SYDVKM. Together with reference TRBV28 and TRBJ2-7, the CDR3 gives the full variable domain: DVKVTQSSRYLVKRTGEKVFLECVQDMDHENMFWYRQDPGLGLRLIYFSYDVKMKEKGDIPEGYSVSREKKERFSLILESASTNQTSMYLCASRRQAYSYEQYFGPGTRLTVT.

This clone is a singleton in its sample. The genes are TRBV28 and TRBJ2-3; 9 bases align to TRBD1. The CDR3 is 15 residues long. Trimming at V came to 6 bases and at J to 2 bases, leaving 6 bases not matched to a gene. CDR1 and CDR2 from the germline V gene are MDHEN and SYDVKM. As DNA, the CDR3 is TGTGCCAGCAGCCTAGGGACAGGGTACACAGATACGCAGTATTTT. It specifies CASSLGTGYTDTQYF.

The chain couples TRBV10-1 to TRBJ2-1; TRBD2 is a possible D gene (5 bases). The CDR3 loop spans 16 amino acids. The germline CDR1 and CDR2 sequences are WNHNN and SYGVQD (reference sequence). The ends were cut back, 8 bases at V and 0 bases at J, with 17 bases in the middle. CDR3 in amino acids: CASGSGGGFSYNEQFF. DNA for the CDR3: TGCGCCAGCGGGAGTGGAGGAGGATTCTCCTACAATGAGCAGTTCTTC.

The count of this clone is one. The chain combines TRBV6-5 with TRBJ1-1; D is uncertain. The germline CDR1 and CDR2 sequences are MNHEY and SVGAGI. Between the trimmed V and J ends, which lost 0 bases and 3 bases, there was a span of 8 bases. CDR3 length: 14 amino acids. CDR3 sequence: CASSYSRAHTEAFF. CDR3 coding DNA: TGTGCCAGCAGTTACTCGAGAGCGCACACTGAAGCTTTCTTT.

Written as DNA, the CDR3 is TGTGCCAGCTCACCCGCCAGGTTGAACACTGAAGCTTTCTTT. It specifies CASSPARLNTEAFF. V usage is TRBV18 and J usage is TRBJ1-1; D not certain. V was cut by 3 bases and J by 0 bases, with 8 bases left in between. The CDR3 covers 14 residues. Germline V lookup: CDR1 KGHSH, CDR2 LQKENI.

The rearrangement links TRBV7-3 to TRBJ2-2, with TRBD2 matching 7 bases. The CDR3 sequence is 15 residues long. The trim removed 2 bases at V and 4 bases at J, leaving 4 bases unmatched. Germline lookup yields CDR1 SGHTA and CDR2 FQGTGA. The CDR3 here is CASSLYTGGTGELFF. CDR3 bases: TGTGCCAGCAGCTTATACACGGGGGGCACCGGGGAGCTGTTTTTT.

The chain joins TRBV5-1 to TRBJ2-2, with D tentatively TRBD1 (5 bases). Trimming removed 6 bases at V and 1 base at J, with 13 bases between. This CDR3 spans 15 amino acids. In germline, CDR1 is SGHRS, CDR2 YFSETQ. CDR3 amino acids: CASTSVRVNTGELFF. Written as DNA, the CDR3 is TGCGCCAGCACCTCGGTCAGGGTGAACACCGGGGAGCTGTTTTTT.

The chain employs TRBV9 and TRBJ2-4; D is possibly TRBD2 (6 bases). The V and J ends lost 0 bases and 3 bases respectively, with 13 bases between them. This CDR3 spans 16 amino acids. Germline V gene data show CDR1 as SGDLS and CDR2 as YYNGEE. The CDR3 DNA sequence: TGTGCCAGCAGCGTAGGTTTTGGAGGGATCAAAAACATTCAGTACTTC. The encoded protein is CASSVGFGGIKNIQYF. Together with reference TRBV9 and TRBJ2-4, the CDR3 gives the full variable domain: DSGVTQTPKHLITATGQRVTLRCSPRSGDLSVYWYQQSLDQGLQFLIQYYNGEERAKGNILERFSAQQFPDLHSELNLSSLELGDSALYFCASSVGFGGIKNIQYFGAGTRLSVL.

CDR3 bases: TGTGCCAGCAGCCTCTCGACTTTGGAGGAGCAGTTCTTC. This gives the protein CASSLSTLEEQFF. This chain joins TRBV7-3 and TRBJ2-1; the D is unclear. Germline CDR1 is SGHTA and CDR2 is FQGTGA. V shed 5 bases and J shed 10 bases, with 15 bases lying between them. The length of the CDR3 is 13 residues.

The chain joins TRBV7-6 to TRBJ1-6, with a possible D match to TRBD1 (5 bases). Germline CDR1 reads SGHVS; CDR2 reads FNYEAQ. This CDR3 is built from 16 residues. V gave up 5 bases and J gave up 9 bases, with 20 bases separating them. DNA for the CDR3: TGTGCCAGCAGCCCAGCGGGAGGGGCAGGAGCTTCACCCCTCCACTTT. It translates to CASSPAGGAGASPLHF.